Listed below are T cell receptor beta chains from one sample, sequenced in a study of cytomegalovirus exposure and HLA in healthy donors. Method: immunoSEQ multiplex PCR; TCRdb's copy keeps in-frame clones and lacks some. Seen here are over 100,000 clones, about 88% observed once, and the top ten hold about 2%. Input material: PBMCs. These receptors were taken from a woman under 30 in good health and CMV-seronegative. The CDR3 runs from the conserved cysteine through the conserved F or W. The D gene is left open where the match is weak. Size is omitted from some rows. Given values are once, few, many or a class for expanded clones.

TRBV18	TRBJ1-3	NA	TRBD1	TGTGCCAGCTCACCTACAGGGGACTCTGGAAACACCATATATTTT	CASSPTGDSGNTIYF
TRBV6-5	TRBJ1-2	NA	NA	TGTGCCAGCAGTTACTCGAACAGGTCGCCGTATGGCTACACCTTC	CASSYSNRSPYGYTF
TRBV7-9	TRBJ2-3	NA	TRBD1	TGTGCCAGCAGCTTTACCGGGACAGGGGTAACGGATACGCAGTATTTT	CASSFTGTGVTDTQYF
TRBV29-1	TRBJ2-5	NA	TRBD2	TGCAGCGTTGCGGGACCAGCGGGAGGGCAAGAGACCCAGTACTTC	CSVAGPAGGQETQYF
TRBV18	TRBJ2-4	NA	TRBD1	TGTGCCAGCTCACCGTTTACAGGGGATACCGGGCGCTTC	CASSPFTGDTGRF
TRBV27	TRBJ2-7	NA	TRBD2	TGTGCCAGCAGTACTGCCTCGGCGGGAGGCTACGAGCAGTACTTC	CASSTASAGGYEQYF
TRBV19	TRBJ2-7	NA	NA	TGTGCCAGTAGTCCGGGTTTGGGTTACGAGCAGTACTTC	CASSPGLGYEQYF
TRBV6-1	TRBJ2-7	NA	NA	TGTGCCAGCAGACAAGACGGGGGAGCCCCCTACGAGCAGTACTTC	CASRQDGGAPYEQYF
TRBV28	TRBJ2-7	NA	TRBD1	TGTGCCAGCACTCCCTCCCGCCGGGGGACAGGGTACTACGAGCAGTACTTC	CASTPSRRGTGYYEQYF
TRBV10-3	TRBJ2-3	NA	TRBD2	TGTGCCATCAGTACGACTAGCGGCTTCACAGATACGCAGTATTTT	CAISTTSGFTDTQYF
TRBV19	TRBJ2-7	NA	TRBD2	TGTGCCAGTAGTATTAGCGGGAGACTCTACGAGCAGTACTTC	CASSISGRLYEQYF
TRBV19	TRBJ2-3	NA	TRBD2	TGTGCCAGTAGTATAATATCTATGATTTCTAGCGGGAGTACAGATACGCAGTATTTT	CASSIISMISSGSTDTQYF
TRBV27	TRBJ2-1	NA	TRBD2	TGTGCCAGCAGCAACCTCGGACTAGCCGAGCAGTTCTTC	CASSNLGLAEQFF
TRBV7-9	TRBJ2-1	once	TRBD2	TGTGCCAGCAGCTTAGGATCCCCGGTAGCGGGGGGGCAGCATGAGCAGTTCTTC	CASSLGSPVAGGQHEQFF
TRBV5-1	TRBJ2-7	NA	TRBD1	TGCGCCAGCAGTGTCGGGACAGTACTCGAGCAGTACTTC	CASSVGTVLEQYF
TRBV14	TRBJ2-7	NA	NA	TGTGCCAGCAGCCAAGACCGTAGGGGTTACGAGCAGTACTTC	CASSQDRRGYEQYF
TRBV27	TRBJ2-5	NA	TRBD1	TGTGCCAGCAGCTATACGGGACAGAACCCTCAAGAGACCCAGTACTTC	CASSYTGQNPQETQYF
TRBV30	TRBJ1-5	NA	TRBD1	TGTGCCTGGAGTGCCGGGACAGCCCCGCATCAGCCCCAGCATTTT	CAWSAGTAPHQPQHF
TRBV6-6	TRBJ1-5	NA	TRBD1	TGTGCCAGCAGTTACTCGGACAGGGTCCTCATTCAGCCCCAGCATTTT	CASSYSDRVLIQPQHF
TRBV28	TRBJ1-2	NA	NA	TGTGCCAGCAGTTCAGAACAGGGAGGGGGCTACACCTTC	CASSSEQGGGYTF
TRBV7-9	TRBJ2-7	few	TRBD1	TGTGCCAGCCGGGACAGTAGCTCCTACGAGCAGTACTTC	CASRDSSSYEQYF
TRBV7-9	TRBJ2-1	many	TRBD2	TGTGCCAGCAGCTCAATCCACTCTAGCGGGAAGAGTGCGAATGAGCAGTTCTTC	CASSSIHSSGKSANEQFF
TRBV9	TRBJ1-1	NA	NA	TGTGCCAGCAGCCCCACCGGGGGGGTCGCAATGAACACTGAAGCTTTCTTT	CASSPTGGVAMNTEAFF
TRBV29-1	TRBJ2-3	NA	NA	TGCAGCGCCGGGGGTAGGGCAGCAGATACGCAGTATTTT	CSAGGRAADTQYF
TRBV28	TRBJ2-7	once	NA	TGTGCCAGCAGTTCATCCGGGACAGGGCGTCGCGGGAGGGCGTACGAGCAGTACTTC	CASSSSGTGRRGRAYEQYF
TRBV5-3	TRBJ1-4	NA	NA	TGTGCCAGAACCCGTGGGCCTAATGAAAAACTGTTTTTT	CARTRGPNEKLFF
TRBV7-9	TRBJ1-6	NA	NA	TGTGCCAGCAGCTTAGTCACAGACAATTCACCCCTCCACTTT	CASSLVTDNSPLHF
TRBV6-1	TRBJ1-1	NA	NA	TGTGCCAGCAGTCAGAAGAACACTGAAGCTTTCTTT	CASSQKNTEAFF
TRBV30	TRBJ2-7	NA	TRBD2	TGTGCCTGCATAAGCGGGAGCTACGAGCAGTACTTC	CACISGSYEQYF
TRBV27	TRBJ1-3	NA	NA	TGTGCCAGCAGTTTATTTCGGGAGCCCTCTGGAAACACCATATATTTT	CASSLFREPSGNTIYF
TRBV5-6	TRBJ1-4	NA	NA	TGTGCCAGCAGCTCGGCACAGGAGGGCGAAAAACTGTTTTTT	CASSSAQEGEKLFF
TRBV7-2	TRBJ1-1	NA	TRBD1	TGTGCCAGCAGCGTAACCAGGGACAGAGAGACTGAAGCTTTCTTT	CASSVTRDRETEAFF
TRBV11-2	TRBJ2-2	NA	NA	TGTGCCAGCAGCTTAGGCAGGGGCACCGGGGAGCTGTTTTTT	CASSLGRGTGELFF
TRBV2	TRBJ2-1	NA	TRBD2	TGTGCCAGCACCCCTAGCGGGGGGGCGGGGTACAATGAGCAGTTCTTC	CASTPSGGAGYNEQFF
TRBV7-3	TRBJ2-7	few	NA	TGTGCCAGCAGCTTTGCTCAGGGTTCCTACGAGCAGTACTTC	CASSFAQGSYEQYF
TRBV6-5	TRBJ1-5	NA	TRBD1	TGTGCCAGCATGATTAACAGGGGGCACGGGCAGCCCCAGCATTTT	CASMINRGHGQPQHF
TRBV2	TRBJ2-1	NA	TRBD1	TGTGCCAGCACTGGGACCAGGACAGGGGGCTTCAATGAGCAGTTCTTC	CASTGTRTGGFNEQFF
TRBV7-6	TRBJ1-6	NA	NA	TGTGCCAGCAGGACAGGCCGCGCTTCACCCCTCCACTTT	CASRTGRASPLHF
TRBV15	TRBJ1-1	NA	TRBD1	TGTGCCACCAGCATTGACAGGGGGGGAACTGAAGCTTTCTTT	CATSIDRGGTEAFF
TRBV6-1	TRBJ2-7	NA	TRBD2	TGTGCCAGCAGGGGGCTAGCGGGAAGGACATACGAGCAGTACTTC	CASRGLAGRTYEQYF
TRBV15	TRBJ2-3	once	TRBD2	TGTGCCACCAGCAGAGAACTACTAGCGGGGGGGAAGTACACAGATACGCAGTATTTT	CATSRELLAGGKYTDTQYF
TRBV2	TRBJ2-1	NA	NA	TGTGCCAGCAGTGAGGTAGCGGTATCCTACAATGAGCAGTTCTTC	CASSEVAVSYNEQFF
TRBV6-1	TRBJ2-1	once	NA	TGTGCCAGCAGTGAGGTAGAGCCTAACAATGAGCAGTTCTTC	CASSEVEPNNEQFF
TRBV5-4	TRBJ2-7	NA	TRBD2	TGTGCCAGCAGCTTGTTTCCCGGGGGGGCTTACGAGCAGTACTTC	CASSLFPGGAYEQYF
TRBV28	TRBJ2-7	NA	TRBD2	TGTGCCAGCAGTTTAGTGGGACTAGCGGGAGAGTTCGAGCAGTACTTC	CASSLVGLAGEFEQYF
TRBV7-9	TRBJ1-2	NA	NA	TGTGCCAGCAGCCACGGACAGACTTTCGGCTATGGCTACACCTTC	CASSHGQTFGYGYTF
TRBV5-8	TRBJ2-1	once	TRBD2	TGTGCCAGCAGCCTCCTAGCGGGAGTCTACAATGAGCAGTTCTTC	CASSLLAGVYNEQFF
TRBV15	TRBJ2-2	once	TRBD1	TGTGCCACCAGCAGAGCTGGGACAGCAACCGGGGAGCTGTTTTTT	CATSRAGTATGELFF
TRBV13	TRBJ2-7	NA	NA	TGTGCCAGCAGCTTAGAAGGCGGAGCCTCCTACGAGCAGTACTTC	CASSLEGGASYEQYF
TRBV6-1	TRBJ1-3	NA	TRBD1	TGTGCCAGCAGTGCTAGGACAGGGGATGTCTCTGGAAACACCATATATTTT	CASSARTGDVSGNTIYF
TRBV6-5	TRBJ1-6	NA	TRBD1	TGTGCCAGCAAAAAGGGACAGAACCATTCACCCCTCCACTTT	CASKKGQNHSPLHF
TRBV19	TRBJ2-3	once	TRBD1	TGTGCCGCCGCAGGACAGGGGGGCACAGATACGCAGTATTTT	CAAAGQGGTDTQYF
TRBV5-1	TRBJ2-1	NA	TRBD2	TGCGCCAGCAGCTTCTTAGCGGGAGAGGCGTACAATGAGCAGTTCTTC	CASSFLAGEAYNEQFF
TRBV5-6	TRBJ2-1	once	TRBD2	TGTGCCAGCAGCTTGGGACTAGCAGCCAATGAGCAGTTCTTC	CASSLGLAANEQFF
TRBV7-3	TRBJ2-7	NA	TRBD1	TGTGCCAGCAGCTCAGGGACAGGGTTTAGAGAGCAGTACTTC	CASSSGTGFREQYF
TRBV7-2	TRBJ2-3	few	TRBD1	TGTGCCAGCAGCTATCGACAGGGTCAATGGTATTTT	CASSYRQGQWYF
TRBV30	TRBJ2-2	NA	TRBD1	TGTGCCTGGAGTGGGCAGGGGGCAACCGGGGAGCTGTTTTTT	CAWSGQGATGELFF
TRBV7-9	TRBJ2-3	NA	NA	TGTGCCAGCAGCTTCTACGCAGATACGCAGTATTTT	CASSFYADTQYF
TRBV9	TRBJ1-4	NA	TRBD1	TGTGCCAGCAGCGGGGGGACAGGGTCTGTAAAACTGTTTTTT	CASSGGTGSVKLFF